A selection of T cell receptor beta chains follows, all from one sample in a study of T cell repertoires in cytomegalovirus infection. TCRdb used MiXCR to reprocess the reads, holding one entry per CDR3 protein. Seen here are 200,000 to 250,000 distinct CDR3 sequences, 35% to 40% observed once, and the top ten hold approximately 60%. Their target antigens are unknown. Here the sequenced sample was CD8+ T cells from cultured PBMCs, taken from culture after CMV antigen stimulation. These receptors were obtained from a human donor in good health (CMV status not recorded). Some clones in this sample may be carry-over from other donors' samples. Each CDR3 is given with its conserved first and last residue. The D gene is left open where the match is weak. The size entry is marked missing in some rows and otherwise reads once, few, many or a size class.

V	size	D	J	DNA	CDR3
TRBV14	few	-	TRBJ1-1	TGTGCCAGCAGCCAAGATTCGAAGGGGAGGACTGAAGCTTTCTTT	CASSQDSKGRTEAFF
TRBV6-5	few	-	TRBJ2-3	TGTGCCAGCAGTTACGGGGAGGGGGTGTTCACAGATACGCAGTATTTT	CASSYGEGVFTDTQYF
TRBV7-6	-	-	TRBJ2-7	TGTGCCAGCAGACCAGCTGGGCAGGGGTGTAGCGAGCAGTACTTC	CASRPAGQGCSEQYF
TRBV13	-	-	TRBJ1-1	TGTGCCAGCAGCTCCCTAGGCCAGGGGTGGGGGACTGAAGCTTTCTTT	CASSSLGQGWGTEAFF
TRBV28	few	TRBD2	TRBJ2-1	TGTGCCAGCAGTTGGGCATCTGGCGGGAGCAATTCGGATGAGCAGTTCTTC	CASSWASGGSNSDEQFF
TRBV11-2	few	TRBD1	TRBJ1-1	TGTGCCAGCAGCTCCGACAGGGGAACTGAAGCTTTCTTT	CASSSDRGTEAFF
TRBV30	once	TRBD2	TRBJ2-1	TGTGCCTGGAGTCCGCTAGCGGGAGACTACAATGAGCAGTTCTTC	CAWSPLAGDYNEQFF
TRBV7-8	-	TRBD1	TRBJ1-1	TGTGCCAGCAGCCCTGGGACAGCCCCCCAGGAGGGAGCTTTCTTT	CASSPGTAPQEGAFF
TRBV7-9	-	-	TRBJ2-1	TGTGCCAGCAGCTTATCCCGGGGGCTCAATGAGCAGTTCTTC	CASSLSRGLNEQFF
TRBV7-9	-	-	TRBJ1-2	TGTGCCAGCAGCCCTGGGACATTTTATGGCTACACCTTC	CASSPGTFYGYTF
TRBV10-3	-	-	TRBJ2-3	TGTGCCATCAGTGAGGGTTGGCAGCACAGCACAGATACGCAGTATTTT	CAISEGWQHSTDTQYF
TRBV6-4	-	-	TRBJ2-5	TGTGCCAGCAGTGACGAGGTTCCCGAAGAGACCCAGTACTTC	CASSDEVPEETQYF
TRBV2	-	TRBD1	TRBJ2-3	TGTGCCAGCAGTGATTTTGACAGGGGGCGGACAGATACGCAGTATTTT	CASSDFDRGRTDTQYF
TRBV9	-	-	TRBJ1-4	TGTGCCAGCAGCGTAGGTGGACCTAATGAAAAACTGTTTTTT	CASSVGGPNEKLFF